This TCR beta chain emerged from a study of CD8 T cells in Susac syndrome. CDR1 is GTSNPN, CDR2 SVGIG, per germline (reference sequence). CDR3 size: 11 residues. V dropped 4 bases and J dropped 8 bases, with 11 bases sitting between them. CD8+ and CD4+ T cells circulating in blood were sequenced for TCR beta. Healthy donors, matched for age and sex, constituted the control group. With random hexamers, reverse transcription was performed on about 0.5 to 1 ug of RNA. TCR beta CDR3 was amplified by immunoSEQ multiplex PCR. This amplification extended across 54 Vbeta and 13 Jbeta segments. TCRdb analysed the immunoSEQ multiplex PCR reads with MiXCR anew, one entry per CDR3 protein. The table shows approximately 190,000 distinct CDR3 sequences, with roughly 92% occurring only once.

The source material was CD4+ T cells from PBMCs. The rearrangement joins TRBV30 to TRBJ1-2; D is perhaps TRBD1 (5 bases). The sequence came from a human donor in good health. This CDR3 is CAWTFRQGYTF. Here the CDR3 DNA reads TGTGCCTGGACATTTAGACAGGGCTACACCTTC. The full variable domain, in which reference TRBV30 and TRBJ1-2 provide the parts outside the CDR3, is SQTIHQWPATLVQPVGSPLSLECTVEGTSNPNLYWYRQAAGRGLQLLFYSVGIGQISSEVPQNLSASRPQDRQFILSSKKLLLSDSGFYLCAWTFRQGYTFGSGTRLTVV.